The 20 T cell receptor beta chains listed next were all sequenced from one sample in a study of cytotoxic CD8 clonotypes in ibrutinib-treated CLL. The repertoire was sequenced with immunoSEQ multiplex PCR; TCRdb's copy has only in-frame clones and lacks some. The profile shows about 76,000 clones, about 86% of them singletons. This sample comprised PBMCs, obtained before ibrutinib treatment. Source of these receptors: a human donor with chronic lymphocytic leukemia.

The chain has TRBV14 and TRBJ2-7; no definite D call. Germline values: CDR1 SGHDN, CDR2 FVKESK. This CDR3 has 15 amino acids. Trimming cost V 2 bases and J 5 bases, with 16 bases left between them. CDR3 bases: TGTGCCAGCAGCCAAAACGTCATCCTCTGGGACGAGCAGTACTTC. It yields the protein CASSQNVILWDEQYF.

The chain joins TRBV5-1 to TRBJ2-7, with 8 bases matching TRBD2. J lost 7 bases, V lost 5 bases, and 11 bases had no gene match. Per germline, CDR1 SGHRS and CDR2 YFSETQ. This CDR3 comprises 14 residues. CDR3 region: CASSLTSGSGEQYF. In DNA form, the CDR3 reads TGCGCCAGCAGTCTAACTAGCGGCTCAGGGGAGCAGTACTTC.

The gene calls are TRBV7-3 and TRBJ2-3; D assignment may be TRBD1 or TRBD2 (5 bases each). V was trimmed by 4 bases and J by 3 bases, leaving 23 bases between them. The CDR3 has 18 amino acids. Looked up from germline, CDR1 is SGHTA and CDR2 is FQGTGA. CDR3 amino acids: CASSSRPPGPARTDTQYF. For the CDR3, the DNA is TGTGCCAGCAGCTCCCGGCCTCCGGGACCGGCAAGAACAGATACGCAGTATTTT. The full variable domain, in which reference TRBV7-3 and TRBJ2-3 provide the parts outside the CDR3, is GAGVSQTPSNKVTEKGKYVELRCDPISGHTALYWYRQSLGQGPEFLIYFQGTGAADDSGLPNDRFFAVRPEGSVSTLKIQRTERGDSAVYLCASSSRPPGPARTDTQYFGPGTRLTVL.

The chain carries TRBV7-9 and TRBJ1-5; no reliable D call. The V and J ends lost 1 base and 4 bases respectively, with 11 bases between them. The CDR3 runs to 15 residues. Germline V gene lookup returns CDR1 SEHNR and CDR2 FQNEAQ (reference sequence). DNA of the CDR3: TGTGCCAGCAGCTTAGACACAGCCCGAAATCAGCCCCAGCATTTT. Protein product: CASSLDTARNQPQHF. Filled out from reference TRBV7-9 and TRBJ1-5, the complete variable domain reads DTGVSQNPRHKITKRGQNVTFRCDPISEHNRLYWYRQTLGQGPEFLTYFQNEAQLEKSRLLSDRFSAERPKGSFSTLEIQRTEQGDSAMYLCASSLDTARNQPQHFGDGTRLSIL.

Within the sample, this clone is medium-sized. The V call is TRBV27, the J call TRBJ2-1, with D unresolved. The CDR3 has 12 residues. V dropped 11 bases and J dropped 5 bases, with 13 bases sitting between them. Germline V gene sequence: CDR1 MNHEY, CDR2 SMNVEV (reference sequence). CDR3: CASKKLNNEQFF. CDR3 nucleotides: TGTGCCTCGAAGAAATTGAACAATGAGCAGTTCTTC.

The chain carries TRBV19 and TRBJ1-1; 10 nucleotides align to TRBD1. J gave up 0 bases and V 4 bases, and 11 bases lay outside the gene matches. The CDR3 covers 18 residues. Germline loops: CDR1 LNHDA, CDR2 SQIVND (reference sequence). The CDR3 sequence: CASSRPRQGAYLNTEAFF. Written as DNA, the CDR3 is TGTGCCAGTAGTAGACCCCGACAGGGGGCCTACCTGAACACTGAAGCTTTCTTT. The whole variable domain, remainder taken from reference TRBV19 and TRBJ1-1, is DGGITQSPKYLFRKEGQNVTLSCEQNLNHDAMYWYRQDPGQGLRLIYYSQIVNDFQKGDIAEGYSVSREKKESFPLTVTSAQKNPTAFYLCASSRPRQGAYLNTEAFFGQGTRLTVV.

This clone was seen more than once but under ten times. The chain has TRBV7-9 and TRBJ2-7; the match to TRBD1 covers 10 bases. CDR1 SEHNR and CDR2 FQNEAQ come from the germline V gene (reference sequence). This CDR3 contains 16 residues. J was trimmed by 6 bases and V by 5 bases; bases with no gene match: 13. In nucleotides, the CDR3 is TGTGCCAGCAGCCCTAACCGGGACAGGGGATTGGGCGAGCAGTACTTC. Translated: CASSPNRDRGLGEQYF.

The chain links TRBV7-6 to TRBJ2-2; D perhaps matches TRBD2 (5 bases). The CDR3 runs 18 residues. V lost 5 bases to trimming and J lost 2 bases, with 21 bases between them. Germline V lookup: CDR1 SGHVS, CDR2 FNYEAQ. CDR3 loop: CASSLYLWGVGNTGELFF. CDR3 nucleotide sequence: TGTGCCAGCAGCCTATATCTTTGGGGAGTGGGAAACACCGGGGAGCTGTTTTTT.

The chain carries TRBV6-5 and TRBJ2-7; a possible D gene is TRBD2 (5 bases). V was cut by 2 bases and J by 2 bases, with 7 bases left in between. The CDR3 is 13 amino acids. Germline assignment: CDR1 MNHEY and CDR2 SVGAGI. The CDR3 DNA sequence: TGTGCCAGCAGTTACCGGGGAACCTACGAGCAGTACTTC. This gives the protein CASSYRGTYEQYF.

The chain recombines TRBV4-1 with TRBJ1-5; no clear D gene. CDR3 size: 15 residues. Germline lookup yields CDR1 MGHRA and CDR2 YSYEKL. V was cut by 0 bases and J by 7 bases, with 13 bases left in between. The CDR3 loop reads CASSQDPAGKQPQHF. CDR3 nucleotide sequence: TGCGCCAGCAGCCAAGATCCGGCAGGAAAACAGCCCCAGCATTTT.

The chain is built from TRBV27 and TRBJ2-6, with D possibly TRBD1 on 6 matching bases. The V end lost 1 base, the J end lost 2 bases, and 6 bases lay between the germline ends. CDR1 MNHEY and CDR2 SMNVEV come from the germline V gene (reference sequence). CDR3 length: 15 residues. As DNA, the CDR3 is TGTGCCAGCAGTTTATGGGGGCCTGGGGCCAACGTCCTGACTTTC. It codes for CASSLWGPGANVLTF.

V usage is TRBV11-2 and J usage is TRBJ2-5; the D gene is possibly TRBD2 (6 bases). CDR3 length: 15 amino acids. Germline assignment: CDR1 SGHAT and CDR2 FQNNGV. V was shortened by 1 base and J by 5 bases, with 14 bases between the two germline ends. The CDR3 DNA sequence: TGTGCCAGCAGCTTAGTAGGCGGGGAGGTCGAGACCCAGTACTTC. Amino acids: CASSLVGGEVETQYF.

CDR3 nucleotide sequence: TGTGCCAGCTCACCAGTGACTAGCTTGGGAGAGACCCAGTACTTC. Amino acids: CASSPVTSLGETQYF. The chain joins TRBV18 to TRBJ2-5, with 7 positions matching TRBD2. The ends lost 2 bases at V and 4 bases at J; junction bases unmatched: 7. Per the germline V gene, CDR1 is KGHSH and CDR2 is LQKENI. CDR3 size: 15 residues.

The V gene is TRBV28, the J gene TRBJ1-5; tentatively, D is TRBD1 (5 bases). Looked up from germline, CDR1 is MDHEN and CDR2 is SYDVKM. V shed 3 bases and J shed 3 bases, with 9 bases lying between them. This CDR3 comprises 14 residues. CDR3 sequence (DNA): TGTGCCAGCAGTTTGGGGGGTATCAATCAGCCCCAGCATTTT. Protein sequence: CASSLGGINQPQHF.

This sequence joins TRBV9 and TRBJ2-5, with D perhaps assigned TRBD1 or TRBD2 (5 bases each). V was cut by 0 bases and J by 4 bases, with 16 bases left in between. In germline, CDR1 is SGDLS, CDR2 YYNGEE. The length of the CDR3 is 16 residues. CDR3 sequence (DNA): TGTGCCAGCAGCGTAGAGGTCGGCCCTGGGGGAGAGACCCAGTACTTC. It specifies CASSVEVGPGGETQYF.

This chain joins TRBV28 and TRBJ2-2; 9 bases fit TRBD2. This CDR3 region has 17 residues. Germline V gives CDR1 MDHEN, CDR2 SYDVKM. V trimming: 6 bases; J trimming: 3 bases; junction bases outside the gene matches: 11. The CDR3 DNA sequence: TGTGCCAGCAGACAACCGGGACTAGCCGACCACACCGGGGAGCTGTTTTTT. Amino acid sequence: CASRQPGLADHTGELFF.

The CDR3 region has the DNA TGTGCCAGCAGCCAAGACACCGGGACTAGCGGGAGGTCGGGTGAGCAGTACTTC. This translates into CASSQDTGTSGRSGEQYF. The chain links TRBV4-2 to TRBJ2-7; 15 bases are a match to TRBD2. J lost 7 bases, V lost 0 bases, and 10 bases had no gene match. The CDR3 runs 18 residues. Germline CDR1 is LGHNA and CDR2 is YNFKEQ.

The chain employs TRBV9 and TRBJ2-2; 7 bases are a match to TRBD1. The CDR3 consists of 16 residues. Germline V gene data show CDR1 as SGDLS and CDR2 as YYNGEE. The trim removed 2 bases at V and 2 bases at J, leaving 6 bases unmatched. DNA of the CDR3: TGTGCCAGCAGCGTGAGACAGGGCTACAACACCGGGGAGCTGTTTTTT. Its translation is CASSVRQGYNTGELFF.

This chain connects TRBV11-3 to TRBJ2-7; the D gene could be TRBD1 or TRBD2 (5 bases each). The CDR3 spans 14 residues. V was cut by 6 bases and J by 2 bases, with 14 bases left in between. The V gene's germline CDR1 is SGHNT and CDR2 YENEEA. The DNA for the CDR3 is TGTGCCAGCAGGCAACGGGACGGTGCCTACGAGCAGTACTTC. Protein: CASRQRDGAYEQYF.

V gene TRBV7-3 combines with J gene TRBJ1-1; D remains ambiguous. Trimming pared 2 bases from V and 5 bases from J, leaving 9 bases between. From germline, CDR1 is SGHTA and CDR2 FQGTGA. The length of the CDR3 is 13 residues. The CDR3 region is CASSLEYATEAFF. CDR3 bases: TGTGCCAGCAGCTTAGAGTATGCGACTGAAGCTTTCTTT.